This TCR beta chain is drawn from a study of blood T cell repertoires in COVID-19. V was cut by 0 bases and J by 6 bases, with 10 bases left in between. This CDR3 region has 13 residues. Per the germline V gene, CDR1 is SGDLS and CDR2 is YYNGEE. Under the authors' procedure: Estimation of nucleated cell counts relied on the amplification of reference gene primers. Measured with immunoSEQ multiplex PCR; TCRdb has only the in-frame clones, and not every one. The V and J calls and clone size come from that table; D and trimming were worked out from the DNA. The table has about 140,000 clones, 65% to 85% seen once.

The sequence was collected from a man aged 25 to 40 with COVID-19, enrolled during active disease. Sequenced input: peripheral blood. The chain carries TRBV9 and TRBJ2-7; D remains unclear. Written as DNA, the CDR3 is TGTGCCAGCAGCGTAGTGGCTGGCAGCGAGCAGTACTTC. It yields the protein CASSVVAGSEQYF.